One and the same sample provided the 2 T cell receptor beta chains below, sequenced in a study of T cell responses to AZD1222 COVID-19 vaccine. Clones were read by immunoSEQ multiplex PCR, and TCRdb kept only the in-frame ones, dropping some. The sample has about 75,000 clones, more than 70% seen once. Material: peripheral blood, obtained 28 days after the second dose of the MenACWY control vaccine. Every receptor here comes from an adult who received the MenACWY meningococcal vaccine as a control.

This clone was counted a few times. This chain joins TRBV7-9 and TRBJ2-5; TRBD1 matches at 7 bases. Germline CDR1 is SEHNR and CDR2 is FQNEAQ (reference sequence). The V gene end was trimmed by 2 bases and the J gene end by 1 base; junction bases not matched to a gene: 4. The CDR3 is 15 amino acids. The CDR3 here is CASSLTGQLQETQYF. CDR3 nucleotides: TGTGCCAGCAGCTTAACGGGACAGCTCCAAGAGACCCAGTACTTC.

This clone has a handful of counts. The CDR3 nucleotides are TGTGCCAGCAGCCCGGGACAGGCTAATAAGCCCCAGCATTTT. Translation gives CASSPGQANKPQHF. The chain is built from TRBV6-5 and TRBJ1-5; 8 bases are a match to TRBD1. This CDR3 spans 14 amino acids. V was clipped by 6 bases and J by 8 bases; unmatched bases: 9. Germline assignment: CDR1 MNHEY and CDR2 SVGAGI.